One and the same sample provided the 19 T cell receptor beta chains below, sequenced in a study of cytomegalovirus exposure and HLA in healthy donors. PCR used 60 Vbeta primers and 13 Jbeta primers. The table came from immunoSEQ multiplex PCR; TCRdb's copy has only in-frame clones and leaves some out. The sample has over 130,000 clones, roughly 79% seen once. Sequenced sample: PBMCs. These receptor sequences come from a man aged 30 to 39 in good health and CMV-seropositive.

The V and J genes are TRBV2 and TRBJ2-2; weak D call: TRBD1 (6 bases). CDR3 length equals 14 residues. CDR1 SNHLY and CDR2 FYNNEI come from the germline V gene. The V gene lost 6 bases and the J gene lost 6 bases, with 14 bases spanning the gap. CDR3 protein: CASREQGIAGELFF. CDR3 coding DNA: TGTGCCAGCAGGGAACAGGGAATCGCCGGGGAGCTGTTTTTT.

V and J are TRBV29-1 and TRBJ1-2; 8 nucleotides agree with TRBD1. Germline V gives CDR1 SQVTM, CDR2 ANQGSEA. V was pared by 4 bases and J by 1 base, with 2 bases of the junction left unmatched. This CDR3 has 13 amino acids. The CDR3 bases are TGCAGCGTTGCGACAGGGGATAACTATGGCTACACCTTC. Translation gives CSVATGDNYGYTF.

The V call is TRBV18, the J call TRBJ2-5; TRBD2 matches 8 bases. This CDR3 has 16 residues. CDR1 is KGHSH and CDR2 is LQKENI in the germline V gene. Trimming took 6 bases from V and 5 from J; bases not matched to a gene: 14. The CDR3 DNA reads TGTGCCAGCTCCCGGGGGGGCAGCGGGAGACTGGAGACCCAGTACTTC. The encoded protein is CASSRGGSGRLETQYF.

As regards this clone: The DNA is omitted, as the CDR3 cannot be located on it reliably, and the CDR3 follows TCRdb's listing. J is TRBJ1-5 and V is TRBV12-2; the table gives TRBD1 as D, unverified against the DNA. TRBV12-2 is noted as a pseudogene. Ends included, the CDR3 has 15 residues. This CDR3 reads CASRWGQGSNQPQHF.

The gene calls are TRBV19 and TRBJ1-6; maybe TRBD1 (5 bases). V was clipped by 3 bases and J by 8 bases, with 14 bases between them. Germline assignment: CDR1 LNHDA and CDR2 SQIVND (reference sequence). This CDR3 spans 15 amino acids. CDR3 protein: CASSIMGGGDSPLHF. The CDR3, as DNA: TGTGCCAGTAGTATTATGGGAGGAGGGGATTCACCCCTCCACTTT. The full variable domain, rest sourced from reference TRBV19 and TRBJ1-6, is DGGITQSPKYLFRKEGQNVTLSCEQNLNHDAMYWYRQDPGQGLRLIYYSQIVNDFQKGDIAEGYSVSREKKESFPLTVTSAQKNPTAFYLCASSIMGGGDSPLHFGNGTRLTVT.

The V and J genes are TRBV7-2 and TRBJ2-7; TRBD2 matches at 8 bases. There are 14 residues in the CDR3. CDR1 is SGHTA and CDR2 is FQGNSA in the germline V gene. V trimming: 2 bases; J trimming: 6 bases; junction bases outside the gene matches: 6. The CDR3 spells CASSLSAGEREQYF. In DNA, the CDR3 is TGTGCCAGCAGCTTATCAGCGGGAGAACGCGAGCAGTACTTC.

The rearrangement joins TRBV7-9 to TRBJ2-7; no firm D call. The CDR3 covers 12 residues. V lost 5 bases to trimming and J lost 3 bases, with 8 bases between them. Germline lookup yields CDR1 SEHNR and CDR2 FQNEAQ (reference sequence). CDR3 amino acids: CASSPTFYEQYF. CDR3 in DNA: TGTGCCAGCAGCCCGACTTTCTACGAGCAGTACTTC.

This chain connects TRBV21-1 to TRBJ2-1; the table's D call TRBD1 went unverified against the DNA. TRBV21-1 is tagged as a pseudogene. The CDR3 covers 21 residues. CDR3 in amino acids: CASSKARGQGDGAGAVNEQFF. CDR3 in DNA: TGTGCCAGCAGCAAAGCTAGAGGACAGGGGGACGGAGCGGGAGCCGTCAATGAGCAGTTCTTC.

This chain connects TRBV28 to TRBJ2-5; the match to TRBD1 covers 9 bases. With V trimmed by 5 bases and J by 3 bases, 7 bases remained unmatched. Germline CDR1 MDHEN, CDR2 SYDVKM. This CDR3 is 15 amino acids long. Here the CDR3 DNA reads TGTGCCAGCAGTCAACCGGGACAGGGTAAAGAGACCCAGTACTTC. This gives the protein CASSQPGQGKETQYF.

The rearrangement joins TRBV6-1 to TRBJ1-1, with D perhaps matching TRBD1 (5 bases). Per germline, CDR1 MNHNS and CDR2 SASEGT. The CDR3 consists of 11 residues. V gave up 2 bases and J gave up 13 bases, with 11 bases separating them. CDR3 loop: CASSERQGGFF. As DNA, the CDR3 is TGTGCCAGCAGTGAAAGGCAGGGAGGTTTCTTT.

This clone was counted between two and nine times. The CDR3: CAISQPSDRVGTGELFF. CDR3 nucleotide sequence: TGTGCCATCAGTCAACCTTCGGACAGGGTTGGGACCGGGGAGCTGTTTTTT. The chain links TRBV10-3 to TRBJ2-2; 8 bases agree with TRBD1. This CDR3 is 17 amino acids long. With 5 bases clipped from V and 5 bases from J, the junction kept 13 bases outside the gene matches. CDR1 and CDR2 from the germline V gene are ENHRY and SYGVKD.

CDR3 amino acids: CASTLPSGYEQYF. The CDR3 DNA reads as TGTGCCAGCACCCTTCCTTCCGGGTACGAGCAGTACTTC. The chain uses TRBV27 and TRBJ2-7; D not certain. From germline, CDR1 is MNHEY and CDR2 SMNVEV (reference sequence). Trimming stripped 7 bases from V and 4 bases from J, with 14 bases between. The length of the CDR3 is 13 residues.

This clone has just a few counts. The rearrangement uses TRBV6-5 and TRBJ1-6, with 7 bases lining up with TRBD1. V shed 5 bases, J shed 7 bases, and the junction held 2 bases outside the gene matches. This CDR3 has 13 amino acids. Germline-derived CDR1 and CDR2 are MNHEY and SVGAGI. CDR3 sequence (DNA): TGTGCCAGCAGTGACAGGGAGAATTCACCCCTCCACTTT. Translated: CASSDRENSPLHF.

The V and J genes are TRBV15 and TRBJ1-4; tentative D call: TRBD1 (6 bases). The CDR3 runs 18 residues. Trimming shortened V by 2 bases and J by 0 bases, and 16 bases separated the two germline ends. Germline V gene sequence: CDR1 LNHNV, CDR2 YYDKDF (reference sequence). CDR3 loop: CATSRFGQTLATNEKLFF. In DNA, the CDR3 is TGTGCCACCAGCAGATTCGGACAGACGCTTGCAACTAATGAAAAACTGTTTTTT. Looking up the rest from reference TRBV15 and TRBJ1-4 gives the full variable domain: DAMVIQNPRYQVTQFGKPVTLSCSQTLNHNVMYWYQQKSSQAPKLLFHYYDKDFNNEADTPDNFQSRRPNTSFCFLDIRSPGLGDTAMYLCATSRFGQTLATNEKLFFGSGTQLSVL.

CDR3 in amino acids: CASSLVSSGTYEQYF. DNA of the CDR3: TGTGCCAGCAGCTTAGTGAGCAGCGGAACCTACGAGCAGTACTTC. The chain couples TRBV7-2 to TRBJ2-5; D perhaps matches TRBD2 (5 bases). Gene TRBJ2-7 matches the end of the DNA better, so the J call may be wrong. This CDR3 contains 15 residues. Germline V gives CDR1 SGHTA, CDR2 FQGNSA.

This chain connects TRBV5-6 to TRBJ2-7, with D maybe TRBD2 (5 bases). V dropped 0 bases and J dropped 2 bases, with 9 bases sitting between them. The germline V gene encodes CDR1 SGHDT and CDR2 YYEEEE. There are 14 residues in the CDR3. CDR3 residues: CASSLAGGTYEQYF. The DNA for the CDR3 is TGTGCCAGCAGCTTGGCAGGAGGAACCTACGAGCAGTACTTC.

This clone was seen only once. As DNA, the CDR3 is TGTGCCAGCAGCCCGCCGGGAAGCAGTTCACCCCTCCACTTT. As protein: CASSPPGSSSPLHF. The gene calls are TRBV7-9 and TRBJ1-6; no definite D call. The V and J ends lost 5 bases and 9 bases respectively, with 14 bases between them. The CDR3 has 14 amino acids. CDR1 and CDR2 from the germline V gene are SEHNR and FQNEAQ (reference sequence). The entire variable domain, with the rest obtained from reference TRBV7-9 and TRBJ1-6, is as follows: DTGVSQNPRHKITKRGQNVTFRCDPISEHNRLYWYRQTLGQGPEFLTYFQNEAQLEKSRLLSDRFSAERPKGSFSTLEIQRTEQGDSAMYLCASSPPGSSSPLHFGNGTRLTVT.

The genes are TRBV27 and TRBJ1-2; D call uncertain. The V end was cut by 3 bases, the J end by 4 bases, with 9 bases between. CDR1 and CDR2 from the germline V gene are MNHEY and SMNVEV (reference sequence). The CDR3 is 13 amino acids. The CDR3 reads CASSFRESYGYTF. The DNA of the CDR3 is TGTGCCAGCAGTTTCCGGGAGTCCTATGGCTACACCTTC.

This rearrangement joins TRBV5-6 to TRBJ2-3, with TRBD1 identical over 7 bases. CDR1 is SGHDT and CDR2 is YYEEEE in the germline V gene. Trimming at V came to 4 bases and at J to 0 bases, leaving 5 bases not matched to a gene. This CDR3 is built from 15 residues. Written as DNA, the CDR3 is TGTGCCAGCAGCCGACAGGGCCCTAGCACAGATACGCAGTATTTT. Translating gives CASSRQGPSTDTQYF.